Presented here are 20 T cell receptor beta chains from one specimen sequenced in a study of identical twins. TCRdb re-called the 5' RACE reads with MiXCR, one entry per CDR3 protein. The sample contains a few hundred thousand distinct CDR3 sequences, around a tenth of which appear only once. These records were also assigned to another study, of yellow fever vaccine responses in identical twins.

Source material: PBMCs. Every receptor here comes from a woman aged 18 to 35 in good health.

There are a few counts of this clonotype. The rearrangement links TRBV29-1 to TRBJ2-1; D gene unclear. V dropped 5 bases and J dropped 4 bases, with 6 bases sitting between them. This CDR3 comprises 11 residues. Germline CDR1 is SQVTM and CDR2 is ANQGSEA. CDR3 amino acids: CSVTMYNEQFF. CDR3 in DNA: TGCAGCGTTACAATGTACAATGAGCAGTTCTTC.

This clonotype was observed a handful of times. The gene calls are TRBV12-3 or TRBV12-4 and TRBJ2-4, with 7 bases matching TRBD2. The CDR3 extends over 14 amino acids. After removal of 7 bases from V and 1 base from J, the junction contained 4 bases not matched to a gene. This CDR3 is CASTMGGAKNIQYF. The CDR3 DNA is TGTGCCAGCACCATGGGGGGGGCCAAAAACATTCAGTACTTC.

This clonotype was observed a few times. The chain employs TRBV4-1 and TRBJ1-2, with D unclear. V lost 0 bases, J lost 4 bases, and 15 bases lay in between. The CDR3 is 16 amino acids. Germline-derived CDR1 and CDR2 are MGHRA and YSYEKL. CDR3 DNA: TGCGCCAGCAGCCAAGAAAGCAAGGGCCTGGGCTATGGCTACACCTTC. Translated: CASSQESKGLGYGYTF.

The V and J genes are TRBV9 and TRBJ1-2, with 9 bases matching TRBD1. The germline gives CDR1 SGDLS, CDR2 YYNGEE. The V segment lost 8 bases and the J segment 7 bases; nucleotides outside the gene matches: 9. The length of the CDR3 is 13 residues. This CDR3 reads CASNPGQGFGYTF. The DNA of the CDR3 is TGTGCCAGTAATCCGGGACAGGGTTTTGGCTACACCTTC.

The J gene is TRBJ2-2, the V gene TRBV11-2; 8 nucleotides align to TRBD1. Germline values: CDR1 SGHAT, CDR2 FQNNGV. The CDR3 runs 18 residues. V gave up 2 bases and J gave up 3 bases; unmatched junction bases: 11. CDR3 DNA sequence: TGTGCCAGCAGCTTAAAAGTGACAGGGGCCCCTGACACCGGGGAGCTGTTTTTT. It encodes CASSLKVTGAPDTGELFF.

The genes are TRBV15 and TRBJ2-1; D ambiguous. V shed 3 bases and J shed 1 base, with 10 bases lying between them. Germline values: CDR1 LNHNV, CDR2 YYDKDF (reference sequence). The CDR3 runs 15 residues. The CDR3 DNA is TGTGCCACCAGCAGCCGCCGTGGGTCCTACAATGAGCAGTTCTTC. Translation: CATSSRRGSYNEQFF.

V gene TRBV7-8 combines with J gene TRBJ2-1, with D tentatively TRBD2 (6 bases). The germline V gene has CDR1 SGHVS and CDR2 FQNEAQ. V shed 5 bases and J shed 4 bases, with 15 bases lying between them. The CDR3 extends over 15 amino acids. CDR3: CASSHPGADYNEQFF. The CDR3 nucleotides read TGTGCCAGCAGCCACCCGGGAGCGGATTACAATGAGCAGTTCTTC.

This clonotype has only a few counts. This rearrangement joins TRBV5-1 to TRBJ2-3, with D tentatively TRBD2 (5 bases). V was pared by 0 bases and J by 0 bases, with 11 bases between. CDR3 size: 16 residues. Per the germline V gene, CDR1 is SGHRS and CDR2 is YFSETQ. The CDR3 DNA sequence: TGCGCCAGCAGCTTGGAGGCTAGCACTAGCACAGATACGCAGTATTTT. The encoded protein is CASSLEASTSTDTQYF.

This clonotype was seen repeatedly, ten times or more. This chain connects TRBV12-3 or TRBV12-4 to TRBJ1-3; no definite D call. Trimming stripped 6 bases from V and 2 bases from J, with 5 bases between. The CDR3 covers 12 residues. CDR3 sequence: CASSPTGNTIYF. The DNA of the CDR3 is TGTGCCAGCAGCCCCACTGGAAACACCATATATTTT.

In this sample, this clonotype turned up many times. This chain joins TRBV2 and TRBJ1-3; TRBD1 aligns across 9 bases. CDR3 length equals 13 residues. CDR1 is SNHLY, CDR2 FYNNEI, per germline. V shed 6 bases, J shed 6 bases, and the junction held 3 bases outside the gene matches. The CDR3 loop reads CASSRDRANTIYF. CDR3 bases: TGTGCCAGCAGCCGGGACAGGGCAAACACCATATATTTT.

This clonotype was observed a handful of times. In DNA form, the CDR3 reads TGTGCCAGCAGTTACTCGACAGCCAGCTCCTACGAGCAGTACTTC. Protein product: CASSYSTASSYEQYF. The chain has TRBV6-5 and TRBJ2-7; possibly TRBD1 for D (5 bases). This CDR3 comprises 15 residues. Per the germline V gene, CDR1 is MNHEY and CDR2 is SVGAGI. The V end was cut by 0 bases, the J end by 0 bases, with 9 bases between.

J is TRBJ2-3 and V is TRBV20-1, with 9 positions matching TRBD2. After removal of 6 bases from V and 3 bases from J, the junction contained 13 bases not matched to a gene. This CDR3 has 16 amino acids. In germline, CDR1 is DFQATT, CDR2 SNEGSKA (reference sequence). CDR3 loop: CSATNPQAGGTDTQYF. In DNA, the CDR3 is TGCAGTGCCACTAATCCTCAAGCGGGAGGAACAGATACGCAGTATTTT.

This clonotype appeared a few times. The chain combines TRBV5-1 with TRBJ2-2; the match to TRBD2 covers 7 bases. J was trimmed by 6 bases and V by 5 bases; bases with no gene match: 13. The CDR3 consists of 16 residues. Germline CDR1 SGHRS, CDR2 YFSETQ. The chain's CDR3 is CASRKLATPSPGELFF. The CDR3 coding sequence is TGCGCCAGCAGAAAACTAGCGACTCCCTCTCCCGGGGAGCTGTTTTTT.

At least ten counts were recorded for this clonotype. The CDR3 reads CASSLTAEGHIQYF. The CDR3 bases are TGTGCCAGCAGCTTGACGGCAGAAGGGCACATTCAGTACTTC. The chain combines TRBV11-2 with TRBJ2-4; D is ambiguous. The germline V and J ends were trimmed by 3 bases and 8 bases, with 14 bases remaining between them. Germline V gives CDR1 SGHAT, CDR2 FQNNGV. This CDR3 has 14 residues.

The genes are TRBV27 and TRBJ2-3, with TRBD2 identical over 7 bases. Germline CDR1 MNHEY, CDR2 SMNVEV (reference sequence). J was trimmed by 1 base and V by 5 bases; bases with no gene match: 12. CDR3 size: 17 residues. CDR3 loop: CASSPLPGRGGTDTQYF. The CDR3 DNA is TGTGCCAGCAGTCCCCTCCCGGGGAGGGGTGGCACAGATACGCAGTATTTT.

This clonotype has ten or more counts. J is TRBJ1-5 and V is TRBV4-3, with D possibly being TRBD1 (5 bases). V was cut by 6 bases and J by 5 bases, with 11 bases left in between. The germline V gene has CDR1 LGHNA and CDR2 YSLEER. This CDR3 comprises 13 residues. The CDR3 region has the DNA TGCGCCAGCAGTTACGACAGAGATCAGCCCCAGCATTTT. It yields the protein CASSYDRDQPQHF.

The chain recombines TRBV7-2 with TRBJ2-7, with D possibly TRBD2 on 5 matching bases. The germline CDR1 and CDR2 sequences are SGHTA and FQGNSA. This CDR3 contains 14 residues. Trimming removed 3 bases at V and 1 base at J, with 10 bases between. CDR3 nucleotide sequence: TGTGCCAGCAGCTTCGGGTGGGAGTCCTACGAGCAGTACTTC. Its protein is CASSFGWESYEQYF.

This clonotype was counted a few times. The V and J genes are TRBV7-2 and TRBJ2-7; perhaps TRBD1 as D (5 bases). Germline loops: CDR1 SGHTA, CDR2 FQGNSA. The CDR3 loop spans 13 amino acids. Between the trimmed V and J ends, which lost 5 bases and 6 bases, there was a span of 14 bases. CDR3 sequence: CASSLVPGAEQYF. The CDR3 coding sequence is TGTGCCAGCAGCCTCGTACCTGGGGCCGAGCAGTACTTC.

This chain uses TRBV11-3 with TRBJ1-5; D gene unclear. Deletions cut 5 bases from V and 0 bases from J, with 17 bases between. Germline loops: CDR1 SGHNT, CDR2 YENEEA. The CDR3 sequence is 17 residues long. The DNA for the CDR3 is TGTGCCAGCAGCCGAACTTCAAATATCTATAGCAATCAGCCCCAGCATTTT. Translated, it gives CASSRTSNIYSNQPQHF.

This clonotype was seen only a few times. The chain recombines TRBV15 with TRBJ2-5; TRBD2 is a possible D gene (6 bases). Deletions cut 5 bases from V and 2 bases from J, with 15 bases between. CDR3 size: 15 residues. CDR1 is LNHNV and CDR2 is YYDKDF in the germline V gene (reference sequence). The CDR3 sequence: CATSFRTGTQETQYF. CDR3 sequence (DNA): TGTGCCACCAGCTTTAGAACTGGGACTCAAGAGACCCAGTACTTC.